This passage covers 29 T cell receptor beta chains from one sample sequenced in a study of CXCR3-negative and CXCR3-positive naive CD8 T cells. Points from the study as a whole: TRB CDR3 hydrophobicity was greater in CXCR3-positive naive cells than in CXCR3-negative naive cells.

UMI-labeled 5' RACE yielded the TRB cDNA libraries. TCRdb reprocessed the 5' RACE reads; each CDR3 protein has one entry and no DNA is given. This repertoire includes around 60,000 distinct CDR3 sequences. Antigens for these TCRs are unknown. Material: naive CXCR3+ CD8+ T cells from blood. Subset indicated: CD45RO-CCR7+CD27+CD95- naive CD8+ T cells expressing CXCR3 (TNR3+). Receptors were obtained from a human donor in good health. Some clones in this sample may be carry-over from other donors' samples.

The J gene is TRBJ2-3, the V gene TRBV2. This CDR3 is 11 amino acids long. Germline CDR1 reads SNHLY; CDR2 reads FYNNEI. This chain's CDR3 is CASSSLDTQYF.

The rearrangement uses TRBV4-1 and TRBJ1-4; TCRdb names TRBD1, which stays unverified in the absence of DNA. Germline CDR1 reads MGHRA; CDR2 reads YSYEKL. This CDR3 comprises 19 residues. The CDR3 reads CASSHKKRPWGGPNEKLFF.

The chain links TRBV20-1 to TRBJ2-5. This CDR3 has 14 amino acids. Germline values: CDR1 DFQATT, CDR2 SNEGSKA (reference sequence). This CDR3 is CSARVFLAAETQYF.

The chain couples TRBV5-1 to TRBJ1-2. This CDR3 has 13 residues. The germline V gene has CDR1 SGHRS and CDR2 YFSETQ. The CDR3 protein is CASSFEGVYGYTF.

This rearrangement joins TRBV10-3 to TRBJ2-7. Germline-derived CDR1 and CDR2 are ENHRY and SYGVKD. This CDR3 is 12 amino acids long. CDR3: CAIRMTSYEQYF.

CDR3 residues: CASSSVAGVTYNEQFF. The rearrangement links TRBV11-2 to TRBJ2-1; TCRdb designates TRBD2, a call that cannot be tested without DNA. This CDR3 region has 16 residues. The germline V gene encodes CDR1 SGHAT and CDR2 FQNNGV.

This rearrangement joins TRBV29-1 to TRBJ2-1; TCRdb indicates TRBD2, and absent DNA this call remains unverified. The germline V gene encodes CDR1 SQVTM and CDR2 ANQGSEA. This CDR3 has 14 amino acids. This chain's CDR3 is CSVELLDHDNEQFF.

This chain connects TRBV7-8 to TRBJ2-2. In germline, CDR1 is SGHVS, CDR2 FQNEAQ. CDR3 length: 15 residues. This chain's CDR3 is CASSLISQNTGELFF. Drawing the rest from reference TRBV7-8 and TRBJ2-2, the complete variable domain is GAGVSQSPRYKVAKRGQDVALRCDPISGHVSLFWYQQALGQGPEFLTYFQNEAQLDKSGLPSDRFFAERPEGSVSTLKIQRTQQEDSAVYLCASSLISQNTGELFFGEGSRLTVL.

The chain employs TRBV2 and TRBJ2-1. Germline values: CDR1 SNHLY, CDR2 FYNNEI. This CDR3 is built from 13 residues. CDR3 sequence reads: CAQRTGQYNEQFF.

The chain recombines TRBV29-1 with TRBJ1-1. Germline assignment: CDR1 SQVTM and CDR2 ANQGSEA. The CDR3 extends over 13 amino acids. CDR3 sequence: CSVEEGSNTEAFF. Supplemented by reference TRBV29-1 and TRBJ1-1, the full variable domain reads SAVISQKPSRDICQRGTSLTIQCQVDSQVTMMFWYRQQPGQSLTLIATANQGSEATYESGFVIDKFPISRPNLTFSTLTVSNMSPEDSSIYLCSVEEGSNTEAFFGQGTRLTVV.

V usage is TRBV11-2 and J usage is TRBJ2-3; TCRdb lists TRBD1, though no DNA is available to test this call. Germline V gene lookup returns CDR1 SGHAT and CDR2 FQNNGV. This CDR3 is built from 16 residues. Here the CDR3 reads CASSSAGALPADTQYF.

This chain connects TRBV4-3 to TRBJ1-1; TCRdb's D gene call, TRBD1, goes unchecked for lack of DNA. Germline V gene lookup returns CDR1 LGHNA and CDR2 YSLEER. CDR3 length equals 16 residues. CDR3: CASSQGTTGVVNEAFF.

V and J are TRBV7-3 and TRBJ2-7; TCRdb returns TRBD1, unconfirmable since there is no DNA. This CDR3 region has 15 residues. The V gene's germline CDR1 is SGHTA and CDR2 FQGTGA. The CDR3 loop is CASSAGTGVTYEQYF.

The chain has TRBV7-2 and TRBJ2-5; TCRdb selects TRBD2, and the lack of DNA leaves this call unchecked. Germline loops: CDR1 SGHTA, CDR2 FQGNSA. This CDR3 is 14 amino acids long. CDR3 sequence reads: CASSLIRPGEAQYF.

This chain connects TRBV20-1 to TRBJ2-7. CDR1 DFQATT and CDR2 SNEGSKA come from the germline V gene (reference sequence). The length of the CDR3 is 15 residues. CDR3 region: CSARDREPSSYEQYF.

The V call is TRBV19, the J call TRBJ1-2; no DNA is available, so the TRBD1 call from TCRdb remains unchecked. This CDR3 comprises 15 residues. CDR1 LNHDA and CDR2 SQIVND come from the germline V gene (reference sequence). The CDR3: CASSIDLVGVDGYTF. The whole variable domain, remainder taken from reference TRBV19 and TRBJ1-2, is DGGITQSPKYLFRKEGQNVTLSCEQNLNHDAMYWYRQDPGQGLRLIYYSQIVNDFQKGDIAEGYSVSREKKESFPLTVTSAQKNPTAFYLCASSIDLVGVDGYTFGSGTRLTVV.

The genes are TRBV7-2 and TRBJ2-7; the TRBD1 assignment by TCRdb is unverifiable without DNA. This CDR3 has 14 amino acids. Germline V lookup: CDR1 SGHTA, CDR2 FQGNSA. The CDR3 here is CASSFFGGGYEQYF.

The chain employs TRBV29-1 and TRBJ2-1; TCRdb proposes TRBD1, but this gene call is untestable without DNA. The germline V gene encodes CDR1 SQVTM and CDR2 ANQGSEA. CDR3 size: 11 residues. The CDR3: CSVVRGPEQFF.

The chain carries TRBV20-1 and TRBJ2-7; TCRdb proposes TRBD1, but this gene call is untestable without DNA. Germline CDR1 reads DFQATT; CDR2 reads SNEGSKA (reference sequence). This CDR3 comprises 14 residues. CDR3 protein: CSARVTGAIYEQYF.

This chain uses TRBV14 with TRBJ2-3. The length of the CDR3 is 15 residues. CDR1 and CDR2 from the germline V gene are SGHDN and FVKESK. The CDR3 is CASSQATYTVGTQYF.

The chain carries TRBV2 and TRBJ1-2; the TCRdb D gene call, TRBD1, has no DNA to confirm it. Germline V gene lookup returns CDR1 SNHLY and CDR2 FYNNEI. The CDR3 consists of 15 residues. CDR3 region: CASSEGQGGNYGYTF.

The chain recombines TRBV7-8 with TRBJ1-1. CDR3 length equals 13 residues. CDR1 and CDR2 (germline): SGHVS, FQNEAQ. CDR3: CASSTEFAAEAFF.

The J gene is TRBJ1-2, the V gene TRBV29-1; the D call from TCRdb, TRBD1, cannot be confirmed without DNA. CDR1 and CDR2 from the germline V gene are SQVTM and ANQGSEA. This CDR3 spans 12 amino acids. This CDR3 is CSVDQGTYGYTF.

The chain is built from TRBV20-1 and TRBJ1-5; the TCRdb call, TRBD1, lacks DNA for checking. There are 15 residues in the CDR3. The germline gives CDR1 DFQATT, CDR2 SNEGSKA (reference sequence). CDR3 protein: CSVTTPGTDYQPQHF.

This rearrangement joins TRBV12-3 or TRBV12-4 to TRBJ2-3; absent DNA, TCRdb's TRBD1 call cannot be checked. This CDR3 is built from 15 residues. The CDR3 is CASRSPEKFPDTQYF.

The V gene is TRBV27, the J gene TRBJ2-1; TCRdb calls TRBD1, which cannot be checked without DNA. CDR3 length: 15 amino acids. Per the germline V gene, CDR1 is MNHEY and CDR2 is SMNVEV (reference sequence). CDR3 loop: CASSLEAGGYDEQFF.

The chain couples TRBV20-1 to TRBJ2-1; TCRdb selects TRBD2, and the lack of DNA leaves this call unchecked. The CDR3 sequence is 14 residues long. CDR1 and CDR2 (germline): DFQATT, SNEGSKA (reference sequence). The CDR3 sequence: CSATPSGPYNEQFF.

The V and J genes are TRBV27 and TRBJ2-7; the D gene TCRdb calls, TRBD1, cannot be checked with no DNA. CDR1 and CDR2 from the germline V gene are MNHEY and SMNVEV (reference sequence). The CDR3 contains 15 residues. CDR3 sequence: CASSPGQGALSEQYF.

The chain has TRBV14 and TRBJ2-7. This CDR3 is 14 amino acids long. Germline CDR1 and CDR2: SGHDN and FVKESK. CDR3 loop: CASSQGNTPYEQYF.